This paragraph reports one TCR beta chain. According to the study, TCR beta libraries were built with iRepertoire HTBI primers and CDR3-region Arm-PCR. TCRdb analysed the multiplex PCR reads with MiXCR anew, one entry per CDR3 protein. The sample lists under 350,000 distinct CDR3 sequences; around 23% were seen once. The data stem from a study of regulatory T cells in long-lasting Graves disease. The CDR3 sequence is 14 residues long. V was pared by 4 bases and J by 4 bases, with 11 bases between. Germline CDR1 reads MNHEY; CDR2 reads SVGEGT. The time point here: persistent/refractory GD, antithyroid drugs over 5 years with positive TRAb. PBMCs provided the RNA from which the TCR library was made. The guidelines of the American Thyroid Association were the basis for diagnosing Graves' disease. Patients came from an endocrinology department in Xi'an, China.

Sequencing used peripheral blood mononuclear cells (PBMCs), obtained when the disease was refractory, from a patient treated with antithyroid drugs. This TCR was recovered from a female donor with Graves disease. This sequence joins TRBV6-2 or TRBV6-3 and TRBJ1-5; D is ambiguous. The CDR3 protein is CASSFPTVNQPQHF. As DNA, the CDR3 is TGTGCCAGCAGTTTCCCGACCGTGAATCAGCCCCAGCATTTT.